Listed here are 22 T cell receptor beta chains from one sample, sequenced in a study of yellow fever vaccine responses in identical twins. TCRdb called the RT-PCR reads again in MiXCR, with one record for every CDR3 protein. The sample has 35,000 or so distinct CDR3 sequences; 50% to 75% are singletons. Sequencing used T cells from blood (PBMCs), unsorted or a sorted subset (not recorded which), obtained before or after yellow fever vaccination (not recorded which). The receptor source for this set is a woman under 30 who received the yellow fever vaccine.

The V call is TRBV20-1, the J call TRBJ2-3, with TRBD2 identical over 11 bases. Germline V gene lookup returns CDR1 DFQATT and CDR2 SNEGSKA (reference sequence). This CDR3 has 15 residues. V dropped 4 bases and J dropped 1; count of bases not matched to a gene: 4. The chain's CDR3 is CSAKGLADRTDTQYF. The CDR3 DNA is TGCAGTGCTAAGGGACTAGCGGACCGCACAGATACGCAGTATTTT.

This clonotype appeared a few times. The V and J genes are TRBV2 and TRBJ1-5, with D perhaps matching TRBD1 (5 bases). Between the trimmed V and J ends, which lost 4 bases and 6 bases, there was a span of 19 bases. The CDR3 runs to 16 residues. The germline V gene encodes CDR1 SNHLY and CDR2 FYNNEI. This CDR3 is CASSGMGSIGTQPQHF. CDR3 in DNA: TGTGCCAGCAGTGGTATGGGGTCTATAGGGACTCAGCCCCAGCATTTT.

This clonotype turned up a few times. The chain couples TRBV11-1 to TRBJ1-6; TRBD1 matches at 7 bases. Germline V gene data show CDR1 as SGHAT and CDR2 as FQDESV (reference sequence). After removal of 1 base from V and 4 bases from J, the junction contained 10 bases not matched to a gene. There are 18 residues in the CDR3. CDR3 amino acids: CASSLGIGQDPYNSPLHF. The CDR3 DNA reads TGTGCCAGCAGCTTAGGGATAGGACAGGACCCATATAATTCACCCCTCCACTTT. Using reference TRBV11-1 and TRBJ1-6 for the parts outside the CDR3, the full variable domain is EAEVAQSPRYKITEKSQAVAFWCDPISGHATLYWYRQILGQGPELLVQFQDESVVDDSQLPKDRFSAERLKGVDSTLKIQPAELGDSAMYLCASSLGIGQDPYNSPLHFGNGTRLTVT.

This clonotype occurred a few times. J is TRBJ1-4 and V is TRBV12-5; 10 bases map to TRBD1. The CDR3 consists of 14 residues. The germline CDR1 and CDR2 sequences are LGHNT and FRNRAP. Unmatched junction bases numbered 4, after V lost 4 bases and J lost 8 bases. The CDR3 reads CASGWTGGTEKLFF. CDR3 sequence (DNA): TGTGCTAGTGGTTGGACAGGGGGAACCGAAAAACTGTTTTTT.

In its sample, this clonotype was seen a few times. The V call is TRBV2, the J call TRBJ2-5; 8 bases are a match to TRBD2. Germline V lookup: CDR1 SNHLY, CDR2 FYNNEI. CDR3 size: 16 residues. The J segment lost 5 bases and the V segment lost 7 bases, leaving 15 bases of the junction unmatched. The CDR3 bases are TGTGCCAGCACCGCCAGCGGGAGCTTGAGGTTGGAGACCCAGTACTTC. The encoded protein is CASTASGSLRLETQYF.

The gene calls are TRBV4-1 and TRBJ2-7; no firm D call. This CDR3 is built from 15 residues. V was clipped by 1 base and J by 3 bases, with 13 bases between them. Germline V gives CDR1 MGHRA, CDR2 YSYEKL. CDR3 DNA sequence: TGCGCCAGCAGCCAAGTTTTCGCTTCAGACTACGAGCAGTACGTC. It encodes CASSQVFASDYEQYV.

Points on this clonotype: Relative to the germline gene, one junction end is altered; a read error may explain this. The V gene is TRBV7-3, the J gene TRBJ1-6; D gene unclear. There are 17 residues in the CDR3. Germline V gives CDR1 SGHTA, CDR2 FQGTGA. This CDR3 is CASSLIGVSSYNSPLHF. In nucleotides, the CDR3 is TGTGCCAGCAGCTTAATTGGGGTCAGCTCCTATAATTCACCGCTCCACTTT.

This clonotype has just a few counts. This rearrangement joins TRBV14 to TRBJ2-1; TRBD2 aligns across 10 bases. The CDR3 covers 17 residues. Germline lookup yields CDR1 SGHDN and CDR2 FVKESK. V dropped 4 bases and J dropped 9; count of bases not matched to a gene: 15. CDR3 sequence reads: CASSPWTSGPGRGEQFF. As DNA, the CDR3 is TGTGCCAGCAGCCCTTGGACTAGCGGCCCGGGGAGGGGTGAGCAGTTCTTC.

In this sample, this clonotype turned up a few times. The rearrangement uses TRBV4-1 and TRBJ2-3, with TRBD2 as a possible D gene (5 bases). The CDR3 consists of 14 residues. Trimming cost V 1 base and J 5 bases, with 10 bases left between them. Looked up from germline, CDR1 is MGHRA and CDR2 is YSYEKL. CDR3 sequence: CASSQARERDTQYF. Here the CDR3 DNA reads TGCGCCAGCAGCCAAGCCCGGGAACGAGATACGCAGTATTTT.

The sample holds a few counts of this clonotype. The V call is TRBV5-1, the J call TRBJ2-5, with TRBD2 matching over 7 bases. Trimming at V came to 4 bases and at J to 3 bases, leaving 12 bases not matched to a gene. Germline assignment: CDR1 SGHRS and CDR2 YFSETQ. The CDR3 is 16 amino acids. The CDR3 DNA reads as TGCGCCAGCAGCGGGGGGGACTACTCCTTTGAAGAGACCCAGTACTTC. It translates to CASSGGDYSFEETQYF.

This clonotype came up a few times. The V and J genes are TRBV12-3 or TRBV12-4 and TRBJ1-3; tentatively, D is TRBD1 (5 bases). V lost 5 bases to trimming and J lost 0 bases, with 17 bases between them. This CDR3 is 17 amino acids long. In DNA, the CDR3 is TGTGCCAGCAGTCCACACAAAACAGGAGTCTCTGGAAACACCATATATTTT. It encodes CASSPHKTGVSGNTIYF.

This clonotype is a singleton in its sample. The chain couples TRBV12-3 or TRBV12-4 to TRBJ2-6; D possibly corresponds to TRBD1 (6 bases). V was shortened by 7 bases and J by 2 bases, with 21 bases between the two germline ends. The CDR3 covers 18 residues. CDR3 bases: TGTGCCAGCACCCCCGCAGGGGCTCCTCTAGCTGGGGCCAACGTCCTGACTTTC. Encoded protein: CASTPAGAPLAGANVLTF.

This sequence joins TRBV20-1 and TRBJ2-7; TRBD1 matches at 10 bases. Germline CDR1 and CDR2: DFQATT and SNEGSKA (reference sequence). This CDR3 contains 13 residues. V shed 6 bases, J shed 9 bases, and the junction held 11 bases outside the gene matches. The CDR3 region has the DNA TGCAGTGCCTATGGACAGGGGGAGATAAGGCAGTACGTC. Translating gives CSAYGQGEIRQYV.

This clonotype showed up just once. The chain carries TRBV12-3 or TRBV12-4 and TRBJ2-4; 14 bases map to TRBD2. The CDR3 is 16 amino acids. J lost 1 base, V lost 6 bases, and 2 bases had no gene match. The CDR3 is CASSRTSGRAKNIQYF. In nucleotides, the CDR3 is TGTGCCAGCAGCCGGACTAGCGGGAGGGCCAAAAACATTCAGTACTTC.

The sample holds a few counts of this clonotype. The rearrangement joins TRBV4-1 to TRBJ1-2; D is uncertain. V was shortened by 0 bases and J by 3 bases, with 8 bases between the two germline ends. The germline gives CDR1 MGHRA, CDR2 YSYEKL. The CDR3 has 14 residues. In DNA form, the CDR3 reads TGCGCCAGCAGCCAAGAATCGGTCTACTATGGCTACACCTTC. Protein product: CASSQESVYYGYTF.

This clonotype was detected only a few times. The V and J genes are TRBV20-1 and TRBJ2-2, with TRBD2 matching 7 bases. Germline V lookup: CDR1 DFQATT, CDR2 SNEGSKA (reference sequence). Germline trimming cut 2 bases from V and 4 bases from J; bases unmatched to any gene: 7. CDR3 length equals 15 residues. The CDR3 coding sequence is TGCAGTGCTAGACCTAGCGGCCGTGGCACCGGGGAGCTGTTTTTT. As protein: CSARPSGRGTGELFF.

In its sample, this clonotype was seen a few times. The CDR3 nucleotides read TGTGCCAGCTTTACTAGCTCCATGAACACCGGGGAGCTGTTTTTT. This encodes CASFTSSMNTGELFF. This chain uses TRBV27 with TRBJ2-2; D might be TRBD2 (6 bases). The CDR3 covers 15 residues. V lost 8 bases and J 1 base, leaving 14 bases between the germline ends. Germline values: CDR1 MNHEY, CDR2 SMNVEV (reference sequence).

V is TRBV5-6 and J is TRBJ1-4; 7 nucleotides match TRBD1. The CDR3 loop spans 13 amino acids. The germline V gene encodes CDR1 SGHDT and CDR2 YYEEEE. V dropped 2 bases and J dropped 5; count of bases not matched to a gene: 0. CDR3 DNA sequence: TGTGCCAGCAGCTTACAGGGGAATGAAAAACTGTTTTTT. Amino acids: CASSLQGNEKLFF.

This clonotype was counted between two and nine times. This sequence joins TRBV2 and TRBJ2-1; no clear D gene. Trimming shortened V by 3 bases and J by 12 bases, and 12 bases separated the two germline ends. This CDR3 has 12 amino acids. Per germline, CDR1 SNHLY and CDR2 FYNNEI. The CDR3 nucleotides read TGTGCCAGCAGTGACCATACCCTGTGGCAGTTCTTC. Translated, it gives CASSDHTLWQFF.

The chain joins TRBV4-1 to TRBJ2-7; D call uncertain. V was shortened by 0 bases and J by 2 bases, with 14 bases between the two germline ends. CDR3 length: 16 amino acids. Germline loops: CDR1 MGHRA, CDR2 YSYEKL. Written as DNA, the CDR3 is TGCGCCAGCAGCCAAGATCGGATCAGGCCCACCTACGAGCAGTACTTC. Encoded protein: CASSQDRIRPTYEQYF.

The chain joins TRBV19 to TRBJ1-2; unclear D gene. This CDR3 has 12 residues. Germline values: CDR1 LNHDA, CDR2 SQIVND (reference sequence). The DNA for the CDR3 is TGTGTTCTAGTGGGCCAGAACTATGGCTACACCTTC. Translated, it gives CVLVGQNYGYTF.

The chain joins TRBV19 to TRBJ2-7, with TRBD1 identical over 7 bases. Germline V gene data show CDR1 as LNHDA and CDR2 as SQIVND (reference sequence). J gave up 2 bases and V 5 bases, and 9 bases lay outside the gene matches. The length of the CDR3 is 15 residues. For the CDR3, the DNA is TGTGCCAGTAGTGGTTACAGGGGACCCCCCTACGAGCAGTACTTC. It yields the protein CASSGYRGPPYEQYF.